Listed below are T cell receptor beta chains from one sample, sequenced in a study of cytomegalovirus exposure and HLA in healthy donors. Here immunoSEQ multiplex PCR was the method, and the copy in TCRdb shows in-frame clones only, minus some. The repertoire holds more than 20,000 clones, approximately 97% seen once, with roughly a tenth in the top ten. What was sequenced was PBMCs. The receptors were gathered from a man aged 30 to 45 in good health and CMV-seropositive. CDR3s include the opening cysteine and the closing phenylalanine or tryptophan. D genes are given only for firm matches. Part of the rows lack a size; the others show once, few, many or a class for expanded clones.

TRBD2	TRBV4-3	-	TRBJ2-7	CASSPQGTSGRALYEQYF	TGCGCCAGCAGCCCCCAGGGGACTAGCGGGAGGGCCCTCTACGAGCAGTACTTC
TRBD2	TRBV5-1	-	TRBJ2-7	CASSLSLAGGAEQYF	TGCGCCAGCAGCTTAAGCTTAGCGGGAGGAGCCGAGCAGTACTTC
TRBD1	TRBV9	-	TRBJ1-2	CASSVEQGHYGYTF	TGTGCCAGCAGCGTAGAACAGGGGCACTATGGCTACACCTTC
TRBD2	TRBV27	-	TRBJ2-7	CASSLEGTSGSPYEQYF	TGTGCCAGCAGTTTGGAGGGGACTAGCGGGAGTCCCTACGAGCAGTACTTC
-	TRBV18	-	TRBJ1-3	CASSPGAPGRSGNTIYF	TGTGCCAGCTCACCGGGGGCGCCCGGACGCTCTGGAAACACCATATATTTT
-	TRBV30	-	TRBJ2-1	CAWSVSRINEQFF	TGTGCCTGGAGTGTAAGCAGGATTAATGAGCAGTTCTTC
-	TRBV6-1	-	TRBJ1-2	CASSEGGAGVNYGYTF	TGTGCCAGCAGTGAAGGCGGAGCAGGGGTTAACTATGGCTACACCTTC
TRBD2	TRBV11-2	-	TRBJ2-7	CASSSIKGRGDEQYF	TGTGCCAGCAGCTCAATTAAAGGGAGGGGTGACGAGCAGTACTTC
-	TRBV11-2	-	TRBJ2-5	CASSSVARTQYF	TGTGCCAGCAGCTCCGTAGCCCGGACCCAGTACTTC
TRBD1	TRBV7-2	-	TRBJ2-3	CASSPARDRGLYTQYF	TGTGCCAGCAGCCCAGCAAGAGACAGGGGGCTGTATACGCAGTATTTT
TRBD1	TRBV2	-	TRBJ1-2	CASRGGGAYSRSFGNYGYTF	TGTGCCAGCAGAGGGGGCGGGGCTTACTCCAGGTCTTTCGGGAACTATGGCTACACCTTC
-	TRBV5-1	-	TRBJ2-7	CASSLWGPPPYEQYF	TGCGCCAGCAGCTTGTGGGGGCCACCACCCTACGAGCAGTACTTC
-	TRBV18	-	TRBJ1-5	CASSPQRDQPQHF	TGTGCCAGCTCACCACAAAGAGATCAGCCCCAGCATTTT
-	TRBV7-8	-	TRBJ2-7	CASSLRRGIARASYEQYF	TGTGCCAGCAGCTTAAGGCGTGGAATAGCGAGGGCGTCCTACGAGCAGTACTTC
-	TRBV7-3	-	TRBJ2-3	CASSSAGTDTQYF	TGTGCCAGCAGCTCCGCCGGGACAGATACGCAGTATTTT
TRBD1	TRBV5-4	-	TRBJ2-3	CASSLGGQGRTDTQYF	TGTGCCAGCAGCTTGGGGGGACAGGGAAGGACAGATACGCAGTATTTT
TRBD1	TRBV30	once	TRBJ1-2	CAWEAPGTASLPRGYTF	TGTGCCTGGGAGGCCCCCGGGACAGCCTCCCTTCCCCGGGGCTACACCTTC
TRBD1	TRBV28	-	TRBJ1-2	CAGRTGLYGYTF	TGTGCCGGCAGGACAGGTCTCTATGGCTACACCTTC
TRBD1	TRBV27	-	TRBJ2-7	CAIGTEGYEQYF	TGTGCCATCGGGACAGAGGGCTACGAGCAGTACTTC
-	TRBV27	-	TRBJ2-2	CASSPGGGGTNTGELFF	TGTGCCAGCAGTCCTGGGGGGGGCGGTACGAACACCGGGGAGCTGTTTTTT
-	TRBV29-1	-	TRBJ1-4	CSVEGTAANEKLFF	TGCAGCGTTGAAGGGACAGCCGCTAATGAAAAACTGTTTTTT
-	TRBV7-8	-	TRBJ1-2	CASSLKEAGYTF	TGTGCCAGCAGCTTAAAAGAGGCCGGCTACACCTTC
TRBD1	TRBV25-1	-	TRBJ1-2	CASSPDRDYGYTF	TGTGCCAGCAGTCCGGACAGGGACTATGGCTACACCTTC
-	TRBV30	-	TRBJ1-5	CAWSLTGHQPQHF	TGTGCCTGGAGTTTGACAGGTCATCAGCCCCAGCATTTT
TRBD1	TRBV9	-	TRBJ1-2	CASSAPGGGVNYGYTF	TGTGCCAGCAGCGCTCCGGGAGGGGGCGTTAACTATGGCTACACCTTC
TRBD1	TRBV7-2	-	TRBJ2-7	CASSLKRFQTDRAYEQYF	TGTGCCAGCAGCCTAAAGAGGTTCCAGACGGACAGGGCCTACGAGCAGTACTTC
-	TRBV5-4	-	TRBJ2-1	CASSTIDTNEQFF	TGTGCCAGCAGCACCATCGACACCAATGAGCAGTTCTTC
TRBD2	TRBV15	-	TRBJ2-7	CATSRDRLAGSYEQYF	TGTGCCACCAGCAGAGATCGGCTAGCGGGGTCCTACGAGCAGTACTTC
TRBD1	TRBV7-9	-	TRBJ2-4	CASSPRDSKRLAKNIQYF	TGTGCCAGCAGCCCTAGGGACAGCAAGAGACTAGCCAAAAACATTCAGTACTTC
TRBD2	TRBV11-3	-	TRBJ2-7	CASSLDLASGNGEQYF	TGTGCCAGCAGCTTAGATCTGGCTAGCGGGAACGGCGAGCAGTACTTC
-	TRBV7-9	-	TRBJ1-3	CASSSTGNTIYF	TGTGCCAGCAGCTCCACTGGAAACACCATATATTTT
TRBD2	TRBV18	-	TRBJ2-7	CASSPPSGSNSEQYF	TGTGCCAGCTCACCACCGAGCGGGAGTAACTCCGAGCAGTACTTC
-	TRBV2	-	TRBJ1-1	CASGGSEAFF	TGTGCCAGCGGCGGAAGTGAAGCTTTCTTT
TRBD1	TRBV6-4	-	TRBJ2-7	CASRPTGGHGLNYEQYF	TGTGCCAGCAGACCAACAGGGGGCCACGGCCTAAATTACGAGCAGTACTTC
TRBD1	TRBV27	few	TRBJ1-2	CASSTQGANYGYTF	TGTGCCAGCAGTACTCAGGGGGCTAACTATGGCTACACCTTC
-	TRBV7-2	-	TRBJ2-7	CASSAGTISEQYF	TGTGCCAGCAGCGCCGGGACAATAAGCGAGCAGTACTTC
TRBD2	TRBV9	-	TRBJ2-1	CASSVGLAGYNEQFF	TGTGCCAGCAGCGTAGGACTAGCAGGATACAATGAGCAGTTCTTC
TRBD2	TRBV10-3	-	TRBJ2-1	CATGTSWNEQFF	TGTGCCACCGGGACTAGTTGGAATGAGCAGTTCTTC
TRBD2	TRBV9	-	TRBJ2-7	CASSGGSTSGRSSYEQYF	TGTGCCAGCAGCGGAGGAAGCACTAGCGGGAGGAGCTCCTACGAGCAGTACTTC
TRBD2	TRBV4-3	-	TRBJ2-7	CASSQSLAGGSYEQYF	TGCGCCAGCAGCCAGTCCTTAGCGGGAGGTTCCTACGAGCAGTACTTC
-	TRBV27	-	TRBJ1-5	CASSLFKGNQPQHF	TGTGCCAGCAGTTTATTCAAGGGGAATCAGCCCCAGCATTTT
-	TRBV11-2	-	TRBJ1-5	CASSPDSSNQPQHF	TGTGCCAGCAGCCCGGACAGTAGCAATCAGCCCCAGCATTTT
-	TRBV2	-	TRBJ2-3	CASREGVGTDTQYF	TGTGCCAGCAGGGAGGGAGTGGGCACAGATACGCAGTATTTT
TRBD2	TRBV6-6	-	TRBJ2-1	CASSLSGTRANEQFF	TGTGCCAGCAGTCTATCCGGGACTAGAGCGAATGAGCAGTTCTTC
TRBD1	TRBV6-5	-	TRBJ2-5	CASRGTGQETQYF	TGTGCCAGCAGAGGGACAGGCCAAGAGACCCAGTACTTC
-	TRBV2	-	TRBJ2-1	CASTGESSYNEQFF	TGTGCCAGCACCGGGGAGAGCTCCTACAATGAGCAGTTCTTC
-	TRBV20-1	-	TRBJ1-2	CSAPDRLHTF	TGCAGTGCTCCCGACAGGCTCCACACCTTC
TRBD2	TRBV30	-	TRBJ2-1	CAWSFIRTSGNRNEQFF	TGTGCCTGGAGCTTTATCCGGACTAGCGGGAACCGGAATGAGCAGTTCTTC
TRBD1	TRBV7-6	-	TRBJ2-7	CASSLTDRVHEQYF	TGTGCCAGCAGCTTAACGGACAGGGTCCACGAGCAGTACTTC
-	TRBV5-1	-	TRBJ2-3	CASSFLTGSTDTQYF	TGCGCCAGCAGCTTCCTGACAGGATCCACAGATACGCAGTATTTT
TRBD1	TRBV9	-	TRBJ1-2	CASSSHADRAAGYTF	TGTGCCAGCAGCTCCCATGCGGACAGGGCGGCCGGCTACACCTTC
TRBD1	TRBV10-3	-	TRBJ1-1	CAISDTGQPNTEAFF	TGTGCCATCAGCGACACGGGACAGCCGAACACTGAAGCTTTCTTT
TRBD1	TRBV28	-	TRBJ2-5	CASRQQTGTWETQYF	TGTGCCAGCAGACAACAGACAGGGACGTGGGAGACCCAGTACTTC
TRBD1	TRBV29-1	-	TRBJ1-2	CSVPGLTGGLYGYTF	TGCAGCGTCCCTGGTCTCACAGGGGGCCTCTATGGCTACACCTTC
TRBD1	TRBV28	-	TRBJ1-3	CASSTGGAGNTIYF	TGTGCCAGCAGTACAGGGGGCGCTGGAAACACCATATATTTT
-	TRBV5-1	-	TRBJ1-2	CASSLDRAGGYTF	TGCGCCAGCAGCTTGGACAGGGCGGGCGGCTACACCTTC
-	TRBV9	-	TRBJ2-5	CASSVDRGQETQYF	TGTGCCAGCAGCGTAGATCGAGGTCAAGAGACCCAGTACTTC
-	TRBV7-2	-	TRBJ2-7	CASNPAEGPYEQYF	TGTGCCAGCAATCCAGCGGAGGGACCCTACGAGCAGTACTTC